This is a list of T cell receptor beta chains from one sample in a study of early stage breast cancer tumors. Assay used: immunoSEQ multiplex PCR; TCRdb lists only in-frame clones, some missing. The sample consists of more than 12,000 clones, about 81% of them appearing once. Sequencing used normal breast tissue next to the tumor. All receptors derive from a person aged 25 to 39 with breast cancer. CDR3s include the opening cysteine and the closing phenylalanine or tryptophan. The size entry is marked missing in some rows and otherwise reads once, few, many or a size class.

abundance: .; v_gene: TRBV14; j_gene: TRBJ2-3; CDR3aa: CASSRENTDTQYF
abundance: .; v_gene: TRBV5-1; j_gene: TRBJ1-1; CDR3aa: CASSPGQSEAFF
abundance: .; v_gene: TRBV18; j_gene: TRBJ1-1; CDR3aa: CASSPLFNRDILMNTEAFF
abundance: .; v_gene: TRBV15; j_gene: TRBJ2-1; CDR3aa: CATSRDSGSYNEQFF
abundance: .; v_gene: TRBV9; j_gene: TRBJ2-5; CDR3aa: CASSAGLAVETQYF
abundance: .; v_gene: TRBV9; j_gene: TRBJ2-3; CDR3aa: CASSVYTDTQYF
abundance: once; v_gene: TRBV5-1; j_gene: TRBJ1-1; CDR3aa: CASRKSTGVQGERNTEAFF
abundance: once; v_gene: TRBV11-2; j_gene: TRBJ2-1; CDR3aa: CASSLHWTADNEQFF
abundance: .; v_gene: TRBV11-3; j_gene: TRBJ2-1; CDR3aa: CASSFEITGGGMNEQFF
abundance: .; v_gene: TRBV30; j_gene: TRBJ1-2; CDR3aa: CAWTLVGVHYGYTF
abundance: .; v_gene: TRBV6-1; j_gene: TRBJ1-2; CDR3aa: CATLNEPAYGYTF
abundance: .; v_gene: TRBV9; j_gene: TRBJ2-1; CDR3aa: CASSPTGIAGREQFF
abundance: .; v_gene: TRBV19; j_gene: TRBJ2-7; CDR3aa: CASSSPQGVRDEQYF
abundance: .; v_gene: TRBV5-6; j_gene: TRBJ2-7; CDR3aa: CASSLVSGSLYEQYF
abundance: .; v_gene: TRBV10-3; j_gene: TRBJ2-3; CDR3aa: CAILAEISTDTQYF
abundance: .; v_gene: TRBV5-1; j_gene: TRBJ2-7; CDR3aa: CASSRSPGLAGGSSYEQYF
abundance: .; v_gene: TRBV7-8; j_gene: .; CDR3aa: CASSFTQGYEQYF
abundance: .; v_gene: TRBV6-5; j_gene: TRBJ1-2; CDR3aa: CASTSDRLNYGYTF
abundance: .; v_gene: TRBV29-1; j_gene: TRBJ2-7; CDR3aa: CSVASTRGNYEQYF
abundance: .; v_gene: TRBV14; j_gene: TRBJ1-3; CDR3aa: CASSQGSGGNTIYF
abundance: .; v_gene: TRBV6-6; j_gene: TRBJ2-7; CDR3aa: CASSYGQTTYEQYF
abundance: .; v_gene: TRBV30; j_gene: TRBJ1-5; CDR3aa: CAWGTGNSDQPQHF
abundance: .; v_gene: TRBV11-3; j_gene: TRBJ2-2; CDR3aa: CASSPRTGNTGELFF
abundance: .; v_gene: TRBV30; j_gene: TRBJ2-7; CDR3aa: CASLMTSGPYEQYF
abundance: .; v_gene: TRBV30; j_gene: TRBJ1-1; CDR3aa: CAWRPTENTEAFF
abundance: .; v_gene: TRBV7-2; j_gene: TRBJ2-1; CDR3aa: CASSFTGTPYNEQFF
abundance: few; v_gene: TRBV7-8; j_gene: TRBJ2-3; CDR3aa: CALSGRDNTDTQYF
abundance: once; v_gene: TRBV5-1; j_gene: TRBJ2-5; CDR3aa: CASSLGQDQETQYF
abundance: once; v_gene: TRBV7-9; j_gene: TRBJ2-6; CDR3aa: CASSLATANVLTF
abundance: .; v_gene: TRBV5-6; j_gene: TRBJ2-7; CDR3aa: CASSLRLSRELNF
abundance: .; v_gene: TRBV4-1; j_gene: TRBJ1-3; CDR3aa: CASSLWGDTIYF
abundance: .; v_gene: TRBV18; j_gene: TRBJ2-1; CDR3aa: CASSPPGAGSYGEQFF
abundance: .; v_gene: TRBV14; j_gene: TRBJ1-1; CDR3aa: CASSQGTGTEAFF
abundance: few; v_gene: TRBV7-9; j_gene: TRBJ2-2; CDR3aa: CASSPVDLHTGELFF
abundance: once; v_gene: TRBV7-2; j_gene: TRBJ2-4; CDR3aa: CASSFDREGIPIAKNIQYF
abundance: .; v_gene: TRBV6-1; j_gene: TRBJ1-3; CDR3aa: CASSERAGGSGNTIYF